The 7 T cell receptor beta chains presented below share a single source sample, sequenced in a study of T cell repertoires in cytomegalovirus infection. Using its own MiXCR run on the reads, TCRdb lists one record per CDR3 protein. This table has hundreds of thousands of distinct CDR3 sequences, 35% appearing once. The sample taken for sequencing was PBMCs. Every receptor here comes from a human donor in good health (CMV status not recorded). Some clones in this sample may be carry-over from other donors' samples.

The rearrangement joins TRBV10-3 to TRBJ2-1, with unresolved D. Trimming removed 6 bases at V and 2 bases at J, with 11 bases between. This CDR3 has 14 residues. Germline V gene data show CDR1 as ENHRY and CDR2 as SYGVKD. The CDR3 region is CAIRLADPYNEQFF. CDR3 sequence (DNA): TGTGCCATCAGATTGGCTGACCCCTACAATGAGCAGTTCTTC.

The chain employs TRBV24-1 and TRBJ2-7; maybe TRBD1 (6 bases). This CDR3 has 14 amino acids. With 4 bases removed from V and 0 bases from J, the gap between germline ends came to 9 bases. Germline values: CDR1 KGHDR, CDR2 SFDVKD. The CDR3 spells CATSETGYSYEQYF. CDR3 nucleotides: TGTGCCACCAGTGAGACAGGTTACTCCTACGAGCAGTACTTC.

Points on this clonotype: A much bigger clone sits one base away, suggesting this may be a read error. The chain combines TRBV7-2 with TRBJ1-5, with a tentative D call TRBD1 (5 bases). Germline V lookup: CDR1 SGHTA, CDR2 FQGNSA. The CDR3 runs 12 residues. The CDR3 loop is CDTRRGNQPQHF. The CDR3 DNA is TGTGACACCCGGAGGGGAAATCAGCCCCAGCATTTT.

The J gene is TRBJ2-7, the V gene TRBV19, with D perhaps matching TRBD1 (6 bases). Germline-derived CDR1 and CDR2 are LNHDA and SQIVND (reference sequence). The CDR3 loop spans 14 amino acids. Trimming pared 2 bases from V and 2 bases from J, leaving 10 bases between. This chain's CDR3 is CASSITGQAYEQYF. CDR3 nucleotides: TGTGCCAGTAGTATAACGGGACAAGCCTACGAGCAGTACTTC.

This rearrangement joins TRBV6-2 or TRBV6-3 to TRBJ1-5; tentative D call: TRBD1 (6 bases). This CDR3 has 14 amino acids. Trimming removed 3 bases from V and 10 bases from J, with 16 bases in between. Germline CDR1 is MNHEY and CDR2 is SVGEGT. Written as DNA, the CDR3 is TGTGCCAGCAGTTATGGGACACGGGTCCGTCCCCAGCATTTT. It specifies CASSYGTRVRPQHF.

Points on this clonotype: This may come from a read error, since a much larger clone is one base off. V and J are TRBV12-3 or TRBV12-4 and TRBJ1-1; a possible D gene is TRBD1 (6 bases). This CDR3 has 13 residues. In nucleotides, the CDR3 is TGTGCCAGCAGTTTGTGGGGGGCAGGTGAAGCTGTCTTT. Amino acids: CASSLWGAGEAVF.

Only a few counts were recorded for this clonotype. As DNA, the CDR3 is TGTGCCAGCAGTTTAAGGACAGGGGGCTTGGTCAATCAGCCCCAGCATTTT. It codes for CASSLRTGGLVNQPQHF. The V call is TRBV12-3 or TRBV12-4, the J call TRBJ1-5; TRBD1 matches at 11 bases. The CDR3 is made up of 17 amino acids. With 2 bases clipped from V and 3 bases from J, the junction kept 6 bases outside the gene matches.